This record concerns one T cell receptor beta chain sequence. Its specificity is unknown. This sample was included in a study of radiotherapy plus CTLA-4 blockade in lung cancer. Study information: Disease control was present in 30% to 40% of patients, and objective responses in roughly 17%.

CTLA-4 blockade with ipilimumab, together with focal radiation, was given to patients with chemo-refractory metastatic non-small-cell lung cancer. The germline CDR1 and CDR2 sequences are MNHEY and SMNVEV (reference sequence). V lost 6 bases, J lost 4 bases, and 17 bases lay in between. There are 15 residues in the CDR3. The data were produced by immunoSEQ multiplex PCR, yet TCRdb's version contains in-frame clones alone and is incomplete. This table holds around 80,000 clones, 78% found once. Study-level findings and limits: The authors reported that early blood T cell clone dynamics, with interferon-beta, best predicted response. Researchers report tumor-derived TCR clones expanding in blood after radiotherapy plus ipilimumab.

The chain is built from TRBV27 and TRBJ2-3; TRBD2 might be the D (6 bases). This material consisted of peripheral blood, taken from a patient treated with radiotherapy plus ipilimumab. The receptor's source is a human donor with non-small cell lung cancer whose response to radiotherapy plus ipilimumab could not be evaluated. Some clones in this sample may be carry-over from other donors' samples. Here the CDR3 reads CASSPLRGGADTQYF. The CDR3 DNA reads TGTGCCAGCAGCCCCCTTCGGGGCGGGGCAGATACGCAGTATTTT.